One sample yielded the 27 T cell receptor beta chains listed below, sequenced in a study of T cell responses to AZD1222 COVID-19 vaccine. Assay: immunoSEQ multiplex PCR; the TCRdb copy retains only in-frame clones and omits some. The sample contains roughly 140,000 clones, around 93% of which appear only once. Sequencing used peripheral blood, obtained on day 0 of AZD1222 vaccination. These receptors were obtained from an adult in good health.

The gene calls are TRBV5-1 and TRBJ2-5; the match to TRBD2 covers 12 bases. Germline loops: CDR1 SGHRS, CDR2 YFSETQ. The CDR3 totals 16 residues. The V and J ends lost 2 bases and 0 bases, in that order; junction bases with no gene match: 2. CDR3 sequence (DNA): TGCGCCAGCAGCTTCGGACTAGCGGGGAACCAAGAGACCCAGTACTTC. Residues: CASSFGLAGNQETQYF.

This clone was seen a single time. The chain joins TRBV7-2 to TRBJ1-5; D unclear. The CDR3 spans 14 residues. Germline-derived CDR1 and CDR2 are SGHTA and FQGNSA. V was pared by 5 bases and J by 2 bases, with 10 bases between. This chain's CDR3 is CASSPGRGNQPQHF. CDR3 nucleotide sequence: TGTGCCAGCAGCCCCGGTCGAGGCAATCAGCCCCAGCATTTT.

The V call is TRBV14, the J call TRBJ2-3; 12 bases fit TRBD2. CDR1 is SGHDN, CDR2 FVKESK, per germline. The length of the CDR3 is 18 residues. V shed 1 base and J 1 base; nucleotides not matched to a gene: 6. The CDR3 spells CASSQGRTSGIRTDTQYF. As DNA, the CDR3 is TGTGCCAGCAGCCAAGGACGGACTAGCGGGATACGCACAGATACGCAGTATTTT.

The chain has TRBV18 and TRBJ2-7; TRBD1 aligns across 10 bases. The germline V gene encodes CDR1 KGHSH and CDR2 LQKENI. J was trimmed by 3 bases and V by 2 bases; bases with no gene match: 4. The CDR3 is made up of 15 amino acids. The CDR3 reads CASSPGTGADYEQYF. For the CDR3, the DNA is TGTGCCAGCTCACCAGGGACAGGGGCAGACTACGAGCAGTACTTC.

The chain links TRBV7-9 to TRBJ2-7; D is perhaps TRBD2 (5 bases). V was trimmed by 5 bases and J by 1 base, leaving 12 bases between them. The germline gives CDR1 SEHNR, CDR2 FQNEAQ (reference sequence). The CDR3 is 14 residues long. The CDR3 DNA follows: TGTGCCAGCAGCCCCCTAGGCGGGTCCTACGAGCAGTACTTC. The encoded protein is CASSPLGGSYEQYF.

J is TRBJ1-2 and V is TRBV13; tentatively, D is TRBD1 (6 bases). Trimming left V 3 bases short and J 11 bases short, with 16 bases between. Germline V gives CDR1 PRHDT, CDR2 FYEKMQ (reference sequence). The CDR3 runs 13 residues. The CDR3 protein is CASSFLGTPLYTF. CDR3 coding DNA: TGTGCCAGCAGCTTTCTCGGGACACCCCTTTACACCTTC.

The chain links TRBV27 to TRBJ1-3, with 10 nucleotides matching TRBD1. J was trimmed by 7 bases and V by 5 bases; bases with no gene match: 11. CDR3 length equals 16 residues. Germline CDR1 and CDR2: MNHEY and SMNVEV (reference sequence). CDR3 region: CASSPDRGLSTNTIYF. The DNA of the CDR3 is TGTGCCAGCAGTCCCGACAGGGGGCTTTCGACGAACACCATATATTTT.

The CDR3: CARRRDYGYTF. CDR3 nucleotide sequence: TGTGCCAGAAGAAGGGACTATGGCTACACCTTC. This chain connects TRBV5-3 to TRBJ1-2; D is ambiguous. TRBV5-3 carries the ORF label, with uncertain function. The germline V and J ends were trimmed by 5 bases and 3 bases, with 5 bases remaining between them. The CDR3 loop spans 11 amino acids.

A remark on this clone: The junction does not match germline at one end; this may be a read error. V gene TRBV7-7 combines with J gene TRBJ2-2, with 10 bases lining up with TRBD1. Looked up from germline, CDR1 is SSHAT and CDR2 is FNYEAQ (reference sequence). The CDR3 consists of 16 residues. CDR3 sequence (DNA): TGTGCTAGCAGCAATAGACAGGGGGCTAACACCGGGGAGCTGTTTTTT. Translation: CASSNRQGANTGELFF.

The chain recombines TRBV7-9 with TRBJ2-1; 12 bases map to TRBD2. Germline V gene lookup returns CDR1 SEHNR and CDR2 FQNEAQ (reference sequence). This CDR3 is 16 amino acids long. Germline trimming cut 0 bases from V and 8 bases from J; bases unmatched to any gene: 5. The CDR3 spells CASSLALAGGPYEQFF. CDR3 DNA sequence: TGTGCCAGCAGCTTAGCCCTAGCGGGAGGGCCCTATGAGCAGTTCTTC.

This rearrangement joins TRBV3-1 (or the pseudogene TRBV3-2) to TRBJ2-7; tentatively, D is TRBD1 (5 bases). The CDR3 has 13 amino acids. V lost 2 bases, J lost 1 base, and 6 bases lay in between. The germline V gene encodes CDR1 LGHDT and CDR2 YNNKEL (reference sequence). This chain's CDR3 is CASSQPGSYEQYF. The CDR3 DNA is TGTGCCAGCAGCCAACCAGGGTCCTACGAGCAGTACTTC.

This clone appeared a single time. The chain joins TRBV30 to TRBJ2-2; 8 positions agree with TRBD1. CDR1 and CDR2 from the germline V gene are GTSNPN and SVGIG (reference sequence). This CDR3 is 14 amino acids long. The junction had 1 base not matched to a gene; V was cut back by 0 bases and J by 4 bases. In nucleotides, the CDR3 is TGTGCCTGGAGTGTACAGGGGGTCACCGGGGAGCTGTTTTTT. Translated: CAWSVQGVTGELFF.

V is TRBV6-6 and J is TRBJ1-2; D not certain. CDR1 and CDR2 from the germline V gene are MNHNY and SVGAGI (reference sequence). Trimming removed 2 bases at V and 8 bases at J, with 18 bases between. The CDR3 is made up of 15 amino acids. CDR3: CASSYTGINPEGYTF. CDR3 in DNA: TGTGCCAGCAGTTACACCGGGATCAACCCTGAGGGCTACACCTTC.

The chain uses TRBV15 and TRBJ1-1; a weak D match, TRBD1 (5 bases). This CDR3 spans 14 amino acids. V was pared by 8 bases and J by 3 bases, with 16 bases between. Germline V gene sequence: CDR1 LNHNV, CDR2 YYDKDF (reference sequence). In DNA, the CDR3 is TGTGCCACCCGAACTCCGGGACTGGACACTGAAGCTTTCTTT. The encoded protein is CATRTPGLDTEAFF.

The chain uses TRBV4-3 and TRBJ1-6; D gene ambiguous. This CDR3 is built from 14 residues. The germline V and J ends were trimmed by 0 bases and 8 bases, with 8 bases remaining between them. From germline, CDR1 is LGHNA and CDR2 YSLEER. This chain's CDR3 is CASSQDPLDSPLHF. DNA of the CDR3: TGCGCCAGCAGCCAAGACCCACTTGATTCACCCCTCCACTTT.

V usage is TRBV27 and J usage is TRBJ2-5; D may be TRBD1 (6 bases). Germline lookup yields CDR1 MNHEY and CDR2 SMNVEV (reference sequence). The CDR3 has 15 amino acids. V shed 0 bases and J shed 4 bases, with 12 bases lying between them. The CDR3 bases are TGTGCCAGCAGTTTATCGGGGCCCAGGGGAGAGACCCAGTACTTC. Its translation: CASSLSGPRGETQYF.

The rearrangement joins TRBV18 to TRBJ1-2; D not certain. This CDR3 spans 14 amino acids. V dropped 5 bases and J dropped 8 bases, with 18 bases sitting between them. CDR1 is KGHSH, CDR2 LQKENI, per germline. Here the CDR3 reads CASSNREISGGYTF. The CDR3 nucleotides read TGTGCCAGCTCAAATAGGGAAATCTCGGGCGGCTACACCTTC.

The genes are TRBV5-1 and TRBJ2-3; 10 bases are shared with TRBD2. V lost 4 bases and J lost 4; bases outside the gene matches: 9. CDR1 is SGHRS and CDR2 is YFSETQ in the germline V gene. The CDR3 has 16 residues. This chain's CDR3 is CASSPTASGRPDTQYF. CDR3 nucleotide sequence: TGCGCCAGCAGCCCGACCGCTAGCGGGAGACCAGATACGCAGTATTTT.

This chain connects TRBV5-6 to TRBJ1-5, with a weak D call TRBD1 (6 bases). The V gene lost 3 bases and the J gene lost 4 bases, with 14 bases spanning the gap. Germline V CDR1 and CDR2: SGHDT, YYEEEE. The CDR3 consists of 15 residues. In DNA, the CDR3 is TGTGCCAGCAGCTCATTCGGGACACCGAATCAGCCCCAGCATTTT. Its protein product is CASSSFGTPNQPQHF.

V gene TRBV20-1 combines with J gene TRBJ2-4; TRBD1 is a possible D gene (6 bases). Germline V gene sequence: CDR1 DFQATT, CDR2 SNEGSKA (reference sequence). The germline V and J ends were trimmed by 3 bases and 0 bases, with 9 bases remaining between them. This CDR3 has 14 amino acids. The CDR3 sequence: CSASGGGAKNIQYF. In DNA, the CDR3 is TGCAGTGCTAGTGGGGGCGGAGCCAAAAACATTCAGTACTTC.

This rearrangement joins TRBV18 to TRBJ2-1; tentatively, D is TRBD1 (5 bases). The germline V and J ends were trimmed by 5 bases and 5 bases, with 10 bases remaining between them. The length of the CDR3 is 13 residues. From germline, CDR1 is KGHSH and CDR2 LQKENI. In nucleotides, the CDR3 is TGTGCCAGCTCATCGGCAGGGAACAATGAGCAGTTCTTC. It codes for CASSSAGNNEQFF.

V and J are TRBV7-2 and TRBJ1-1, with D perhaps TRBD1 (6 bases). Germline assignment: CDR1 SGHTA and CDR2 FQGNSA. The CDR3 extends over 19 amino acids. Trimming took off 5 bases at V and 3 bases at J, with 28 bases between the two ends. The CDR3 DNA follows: TGTGCCAGCAGCCTACAAGCTCCTCGACAGGTGGGGATTCACACTGAAGCTTTCTTT. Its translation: CASSLQAPRQVGIHTEAFF.

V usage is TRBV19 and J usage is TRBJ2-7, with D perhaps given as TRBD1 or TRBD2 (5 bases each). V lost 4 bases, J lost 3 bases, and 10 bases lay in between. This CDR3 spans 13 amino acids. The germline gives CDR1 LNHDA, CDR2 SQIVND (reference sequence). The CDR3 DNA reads TGTGCCAGTAGTACCGACAGCGGCTACGAGCAGTACTTC. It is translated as CASSTDSGYEQYF.

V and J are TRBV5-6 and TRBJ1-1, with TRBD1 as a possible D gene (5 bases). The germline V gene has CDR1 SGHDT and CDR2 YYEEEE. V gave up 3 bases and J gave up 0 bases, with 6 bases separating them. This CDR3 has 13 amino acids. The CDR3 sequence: CASSSDMNTEAFF. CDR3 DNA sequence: TGTGCCAGCAGCTCGGACATGAACACTGAAGCTTTCTTT.

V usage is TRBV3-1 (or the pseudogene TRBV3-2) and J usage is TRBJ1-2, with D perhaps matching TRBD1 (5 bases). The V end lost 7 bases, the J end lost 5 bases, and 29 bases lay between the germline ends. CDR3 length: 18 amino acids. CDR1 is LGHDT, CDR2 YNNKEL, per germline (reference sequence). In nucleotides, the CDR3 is TGTGCCAGCACTCCAGACAGAGCAGGGAGGCTGGATTCTTATGGCTACACCTTC. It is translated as CASTPDRAGRLDSYGYTF.

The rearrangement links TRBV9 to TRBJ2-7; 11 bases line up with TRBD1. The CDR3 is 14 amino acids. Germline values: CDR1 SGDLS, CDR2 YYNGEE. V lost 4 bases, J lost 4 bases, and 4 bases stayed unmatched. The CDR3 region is CASSPGQGAYEQYF. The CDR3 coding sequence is TGTGCCAGCAGCCCCGGACAGGGGGCTTACGAGCAGTACTTC. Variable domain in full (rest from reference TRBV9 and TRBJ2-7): DSGVTQTPKHLITATGQRVTLRCSPRSGDLSVYWYQQSLDQGLQFLIQYYNGEERAKGNILERFSAQQFPDLHSELNLSSLELGDSALYFCASSPGQGAYEQYFGPGTRLTVT.

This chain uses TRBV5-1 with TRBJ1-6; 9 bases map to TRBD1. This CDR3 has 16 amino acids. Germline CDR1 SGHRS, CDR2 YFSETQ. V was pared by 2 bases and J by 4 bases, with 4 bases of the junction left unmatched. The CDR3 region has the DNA TGCGCCAGCAGCTTCTCCGGACAGGGGTATAATTCACCCCTCCACTTT. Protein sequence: CASSFSGQGYNSPLHF.